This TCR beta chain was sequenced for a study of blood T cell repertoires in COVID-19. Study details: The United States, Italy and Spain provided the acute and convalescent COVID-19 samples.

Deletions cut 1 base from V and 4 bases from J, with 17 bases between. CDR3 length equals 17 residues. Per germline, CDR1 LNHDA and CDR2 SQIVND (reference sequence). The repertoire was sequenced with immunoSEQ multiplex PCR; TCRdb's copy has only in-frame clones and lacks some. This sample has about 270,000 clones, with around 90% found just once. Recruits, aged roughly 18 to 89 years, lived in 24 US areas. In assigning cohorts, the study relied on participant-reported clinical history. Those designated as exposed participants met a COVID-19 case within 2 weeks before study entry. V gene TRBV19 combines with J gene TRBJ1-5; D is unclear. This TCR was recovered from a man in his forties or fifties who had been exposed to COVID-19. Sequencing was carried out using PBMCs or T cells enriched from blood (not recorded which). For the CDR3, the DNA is TGTGCCAGTAGTATAGTTTTGATGAGTTTATCTAATCAGCCCCAGCATTTT. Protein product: CASSIVLMSLSNQPQHF.